This T cell receptor (beta chain) was sequenced during a study of blood T cell repertoires in COVID-19. Study in general: COVID-19 samples from acute and convalescent phases originated in the United States, Italy and Spain.

Germline V lookup: CDR1 SGHTS, CDR2 YDEGEE. The trim removed 9 bases at V and 2 bases at J, leaving 7 bases unmatched. The CDR3 totals 13 residues. Methods used by the authors: Reference gene primer amplification gave nucleated cell count estimates. The data were produced by immunoSEQ multiplex PCR, yet TCRdb's version contains in-frame clones alone and is incomplete. The V and J calls and clone size come from that table; D and trimming were worked out from the DNA. The table lists 85,000 to 90,000 clones, 82% of them singletons. The V and J genes are TRBV5-8 and TRBJ1-1, with 7 bases aligning to TRBD1. Sequences were obtained from peripheral blood. The source of this sequence is a woman older than 75 with acute or convalescent COVID-19. The CDR3 sequence: CATQGPFNTEAFF. DNA for the CDR3: TGTGCCACACAGGGGCCATTTAACACTGAAGCTTTCTTT.